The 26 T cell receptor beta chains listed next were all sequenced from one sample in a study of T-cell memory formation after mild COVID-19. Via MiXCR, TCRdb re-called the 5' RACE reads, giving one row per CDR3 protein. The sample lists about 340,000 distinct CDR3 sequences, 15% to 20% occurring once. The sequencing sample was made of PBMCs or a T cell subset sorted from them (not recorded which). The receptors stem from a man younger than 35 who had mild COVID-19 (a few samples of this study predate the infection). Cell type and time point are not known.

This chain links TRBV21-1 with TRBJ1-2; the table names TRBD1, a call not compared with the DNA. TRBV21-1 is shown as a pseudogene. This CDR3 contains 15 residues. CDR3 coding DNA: TGTGCCAGCAGCAAAGATCTACAGGGGGGCTATGGCTACACCTTC. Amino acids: CASSKDLQGGYGYTF.

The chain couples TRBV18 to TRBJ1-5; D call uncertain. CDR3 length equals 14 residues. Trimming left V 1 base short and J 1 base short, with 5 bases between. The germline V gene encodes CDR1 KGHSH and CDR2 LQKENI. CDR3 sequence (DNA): TGTGCCAGCTCACCACTGCCAAGCAATCAGCCCCAGCATTTT. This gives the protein CASSPLPSNQPQHF.

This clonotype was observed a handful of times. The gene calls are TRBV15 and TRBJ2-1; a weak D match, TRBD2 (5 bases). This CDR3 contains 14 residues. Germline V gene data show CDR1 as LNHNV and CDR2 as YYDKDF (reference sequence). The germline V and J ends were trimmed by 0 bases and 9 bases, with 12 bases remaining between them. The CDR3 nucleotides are TGTGCCACCAGCAGAGATCGAGGGATACCTGAGCAGTTCTTC. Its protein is CATSRDRGIPEQFF.

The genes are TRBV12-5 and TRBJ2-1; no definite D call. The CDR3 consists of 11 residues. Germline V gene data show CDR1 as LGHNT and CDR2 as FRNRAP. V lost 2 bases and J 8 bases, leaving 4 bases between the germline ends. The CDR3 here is CASGLYDEQFF. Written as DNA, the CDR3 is TGTGCTAGTGGTTTGTACGATGAGCAGTTCTTC.

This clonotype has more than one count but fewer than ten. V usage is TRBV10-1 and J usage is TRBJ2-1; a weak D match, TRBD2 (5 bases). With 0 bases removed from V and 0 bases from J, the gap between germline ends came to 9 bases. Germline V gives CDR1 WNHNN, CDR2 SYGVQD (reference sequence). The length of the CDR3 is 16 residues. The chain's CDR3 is CASSESPGGSYNEQFF. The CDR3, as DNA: TGCGCCAGCAGTGAGTCGCCCGGAGGCTCCTACAATGAGCAGTTCTTC.

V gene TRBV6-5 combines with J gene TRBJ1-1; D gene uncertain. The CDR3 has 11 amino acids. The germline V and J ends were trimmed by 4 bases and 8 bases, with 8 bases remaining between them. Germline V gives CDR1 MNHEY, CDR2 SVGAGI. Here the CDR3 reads CASSFSGEAFF. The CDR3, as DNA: TGTGCCAGCAGTTTTTCCGGGGAAGCTTTCTTT.

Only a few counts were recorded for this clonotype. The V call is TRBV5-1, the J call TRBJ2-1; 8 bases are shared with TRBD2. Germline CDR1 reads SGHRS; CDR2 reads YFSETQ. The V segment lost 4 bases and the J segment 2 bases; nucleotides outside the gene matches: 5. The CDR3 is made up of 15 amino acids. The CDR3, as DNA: TGCGCCAGCAGCCCGGGGGGGAATCCCTACAATGAGCAGTTCTTC. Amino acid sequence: CASSPGGNPYNEQFF.

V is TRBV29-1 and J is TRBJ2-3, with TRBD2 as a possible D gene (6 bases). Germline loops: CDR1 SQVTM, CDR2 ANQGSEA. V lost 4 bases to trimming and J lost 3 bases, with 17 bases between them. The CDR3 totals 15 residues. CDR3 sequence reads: CSVGLRTGETDTQYF. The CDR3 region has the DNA TGCAGCGTTGGTCTCCGGACGGGAGAGACAGATACGCAGTATTTT.

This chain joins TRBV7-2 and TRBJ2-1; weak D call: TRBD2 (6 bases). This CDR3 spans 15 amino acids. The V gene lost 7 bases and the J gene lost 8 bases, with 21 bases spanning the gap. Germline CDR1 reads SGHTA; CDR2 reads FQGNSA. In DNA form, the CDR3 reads TGTGCCAGCACCATCGGGGGAGTCTGGTCGGATGAGCAGTTCTTC. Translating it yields CASTIGGVWSDEQFF.

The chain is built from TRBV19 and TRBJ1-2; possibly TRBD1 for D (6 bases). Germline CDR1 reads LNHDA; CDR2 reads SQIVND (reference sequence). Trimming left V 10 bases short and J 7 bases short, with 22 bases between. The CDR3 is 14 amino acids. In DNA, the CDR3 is TGTGCCACGAGGGGGGCTACTGAGTTCCGTGGCTACACCTTC. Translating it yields CATRGATEFRGYTF.

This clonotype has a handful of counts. CDR3 DNA: TGTGCCAGCAGCTTAGCGCCGCGAAGGGGCTCTGGAAACACCATATATTTT. It codes for CASSLAPRRGSGNTIYF. The genes are TRBV7-6 and TRBJ1-3; possible D gene TRBD1, 5 bases. Deletions cut 0 bases from V and 0 bases from J, with 12 bases between. This CDR3 contains 17 residues. The germline V gene encodes CDR1 SGHVS and CDR2 FNYEAQ.

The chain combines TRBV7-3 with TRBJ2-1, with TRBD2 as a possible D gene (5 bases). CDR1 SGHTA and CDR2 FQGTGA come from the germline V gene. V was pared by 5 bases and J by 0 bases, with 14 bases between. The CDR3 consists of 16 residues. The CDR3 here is CASSQERSSSYNEQFF. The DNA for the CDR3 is TGTGCCAGCAGCCAGGAGCGGTCGAGCTCCTACAATGAGCAGTTCTTC. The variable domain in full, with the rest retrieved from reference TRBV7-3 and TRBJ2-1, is GAGVSQTPSNKVTEKGKYVELRCDPISGHTALYWYRQSLGQGPEFLIYFQGTGAADDSGLPNDRFFAVRPEGSVSTLKIQRTERGDSAVYLCASSQERSSSYNEQFFGPGTRLTVL.

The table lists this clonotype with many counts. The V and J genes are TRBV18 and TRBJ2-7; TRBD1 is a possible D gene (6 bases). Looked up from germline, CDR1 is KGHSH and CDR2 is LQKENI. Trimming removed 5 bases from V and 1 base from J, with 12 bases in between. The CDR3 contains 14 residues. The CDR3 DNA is TGTGCCAGCTCATCGCAGGGGCAATCCTACGAGCAGTACTTC. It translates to CASSSQGQSYEQYF.

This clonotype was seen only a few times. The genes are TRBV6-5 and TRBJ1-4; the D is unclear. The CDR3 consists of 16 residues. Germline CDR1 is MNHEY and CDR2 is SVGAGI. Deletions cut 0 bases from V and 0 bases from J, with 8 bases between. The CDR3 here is CASSYSKRTTNEKLFF. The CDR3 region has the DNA TGTGCCAGCAGTTACTCGAAACGGACAACTAATGAAAAACTGTTTTTT.

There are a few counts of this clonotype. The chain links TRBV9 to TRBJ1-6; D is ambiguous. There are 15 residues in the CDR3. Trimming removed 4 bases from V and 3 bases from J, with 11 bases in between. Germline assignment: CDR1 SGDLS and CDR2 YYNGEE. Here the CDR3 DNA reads TGTGCCAGCAGCACGGACGGAAACTATAATTCACCCCTCCACTTT. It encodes CASSTDGNYNSPLHF. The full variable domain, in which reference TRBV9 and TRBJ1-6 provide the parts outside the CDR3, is DSGVTQTPKHLITATGQRVTLRCSPRSGDLSVYWYQQSLDQGLQFLIQYYNGEERAKGNILERFSAQQFPDLHSELNLSSLELGDSALYFCASSTDGNYNSPLHFGNGTRLTVT.

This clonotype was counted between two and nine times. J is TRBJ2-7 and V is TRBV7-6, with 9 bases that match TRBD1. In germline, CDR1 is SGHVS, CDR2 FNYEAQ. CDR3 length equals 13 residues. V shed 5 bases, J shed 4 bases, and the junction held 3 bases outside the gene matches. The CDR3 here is CASSVGTGYEQYF. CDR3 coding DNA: TGTGCCAGCAGCGTAGGGACAGGGTACGAGCAGTACTTC.

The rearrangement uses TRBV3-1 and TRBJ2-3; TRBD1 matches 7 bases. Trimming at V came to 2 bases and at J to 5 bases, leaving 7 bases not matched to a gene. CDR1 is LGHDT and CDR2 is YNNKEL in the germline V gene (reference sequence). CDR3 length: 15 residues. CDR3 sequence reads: CASSQRYRGEDTQYF. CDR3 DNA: TGTGCCAGCAGCCAAAGGTACAGGGGAGAAGATACGCAGTATTTT.

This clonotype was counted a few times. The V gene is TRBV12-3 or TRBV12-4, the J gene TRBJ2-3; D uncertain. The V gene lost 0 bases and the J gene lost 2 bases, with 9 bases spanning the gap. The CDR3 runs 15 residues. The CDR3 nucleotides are TGTGCCAGCAGTTTAGCTTTTCCCCCCACAGATACGCAGTATTTT. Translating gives CASSLAFPPTDTQYF.

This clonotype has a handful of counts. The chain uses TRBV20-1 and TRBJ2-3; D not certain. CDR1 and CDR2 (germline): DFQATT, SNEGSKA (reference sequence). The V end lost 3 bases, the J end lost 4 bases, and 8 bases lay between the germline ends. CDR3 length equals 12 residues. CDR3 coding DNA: TGCAGTGCTAGTAAGGTGGCAGATACGCAGTATTTT. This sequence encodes CSASKVADTQYF.

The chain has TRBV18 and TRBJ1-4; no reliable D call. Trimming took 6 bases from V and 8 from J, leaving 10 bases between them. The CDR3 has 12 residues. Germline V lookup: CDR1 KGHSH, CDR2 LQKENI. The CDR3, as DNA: TGTGCCAGCTCCCGTGCAAGCGAAAAACTGTTTTTT. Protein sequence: CASSRASEKLFF.

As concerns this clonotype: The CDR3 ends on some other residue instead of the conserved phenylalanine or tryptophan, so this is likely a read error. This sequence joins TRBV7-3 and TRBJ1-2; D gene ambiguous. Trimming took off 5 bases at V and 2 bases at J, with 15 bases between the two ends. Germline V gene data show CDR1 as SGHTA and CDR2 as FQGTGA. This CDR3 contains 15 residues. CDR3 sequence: CASSPAGGPNYGYTL. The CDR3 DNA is TGTGCCAGCAGCCCAGCGGGCGGACCCAACTATGGCTACACCTTA.

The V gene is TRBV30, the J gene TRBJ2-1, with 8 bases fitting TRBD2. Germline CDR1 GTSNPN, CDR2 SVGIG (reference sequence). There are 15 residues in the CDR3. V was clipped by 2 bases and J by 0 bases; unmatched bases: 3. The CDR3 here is CAWSLAGSSYNEQFF. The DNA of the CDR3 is TGTGCCTGGAGTTTAGCGGGGAGCTCCTACAATGAGCAGTTCTTC. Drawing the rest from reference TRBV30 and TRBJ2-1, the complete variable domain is SQTIHQWPATLVQPVGSPLSLECTVEGTSNPNLYWYRQAAGRGLQLLFYSVGIGQISSEVPQNLSASRPQDRQFILSSKKLLLSDSGFYLCAWSLAGSSYNEQFFGPGTRLTVL.

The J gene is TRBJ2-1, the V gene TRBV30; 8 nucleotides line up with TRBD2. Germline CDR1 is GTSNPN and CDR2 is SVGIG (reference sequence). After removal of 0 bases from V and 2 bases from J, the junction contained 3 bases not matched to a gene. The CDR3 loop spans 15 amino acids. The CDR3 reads CAWSVNGGAYNEQFF. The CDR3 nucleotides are TGTGCCTGGAGTGTTAACGGGGGGGCCTACAATGAGCAGTTCTTC.

CDR3 in DNA: TGTGCCAGCAGTTCCTCCACCGCAGGGTCCGGGGAGCTGTTTTTT. Protein: CASSSSTAGSGELFF. The chain couples TRBV6-5 to TRBJ2-2; the D gene is possibly TRBD1 (5 bases). From germline, CDR1 is MNHEY and CDR2 SVGAGI. The CDR3 runs to 15 residues. V was cut by 4 bases and J by 6 bases, with 15 bases left in between.

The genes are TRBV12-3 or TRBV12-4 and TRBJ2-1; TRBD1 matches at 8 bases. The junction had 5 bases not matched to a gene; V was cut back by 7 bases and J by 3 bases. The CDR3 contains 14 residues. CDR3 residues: CASNRDRGYNEQFF. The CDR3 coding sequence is TGTGCCAGCAACCGAGACAGGGGCTACAATGAGCAGTTCTTC.

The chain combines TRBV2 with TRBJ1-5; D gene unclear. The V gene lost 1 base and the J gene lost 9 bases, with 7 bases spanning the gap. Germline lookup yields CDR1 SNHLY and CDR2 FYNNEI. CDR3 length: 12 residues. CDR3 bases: TGTGCCAGCAGTGAAGAAGTGTCGCCCCAGCATTTT. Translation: CASSEEVSPQHF.